The 10 T cell receptor beta chains presented below share a single source sample, sequenced in a study of T cells after yellow fever vaccination. TCRdb re-analysed the 5' RACE reads in MiXCR, keeping a single row per CDR3 protein. The sample includes about 320,000 distinct CDR3 sequences, approximately 4% seen only once; the top ten take less than 20%. This sample comprised PBMCs, obtained 15 days after the yellow fever booster vaccination. All receptors come from a man in his late teens or twenties who received the YFV17D yellow fever vaccine.

This clonotype came up many times. The chain couples TRBV5-1 to TRBJ2-3; 13 bases are shared with TRBD2. In germline, CDR1 is SGHRS, CDR2 YFSETQ. The CDR3 is made up of 17 amino acids. V shed 4 bases and J 5 bases; nucleotides not matched to a gene: 10. DNA for the CDR3: TGCGCCAGCAGCCAAACTAGCGGGGGGGCAGGAGGAGATACGCAGTATTTT. This translates into CASSQTSGGAGGDTQYF.

This clonotype came up many times. V and J are TRBV19 and TRBJ1-5; TRBD1 aligns across 9 bases. The germline CDR1 and CDR2 sequences are LNHDA and SQIVND (reference sequence). The trim removed 10 bases at V and 7 bases at J, leaving 5 bases unmatched. The CDR3 has 12 residues. CDR3 region: CATTDRGQPQHF. The CDR3 nucleotides are TGTGCCACCACGGACAGGGGCCAGCCCCAGCATTTT.

This clonotype was picked up a small number of times. The rearrangement uses TRBV7-6 and TRBJ2-3; 13 positions agree with TRBD2. This CDR3 has 16 residues. Trimming at V came to 5 bases and at J to 1 base, leaving 3 bases not matched to a gene. The germline CDR1 and CDR2 sequences are SGHVS and FNYEAQ. In nucleotides, the CDR3 is TGTGCCAGCAGCCAAGGACTAGCGGGGGGCACAGATACGCAGTATTTT. It specifies CASSQGLAGGTDTQYF.

This clonotype was observed at least ten times. This chain connects TRBV6-2 or TRBV6-3 to TRBJ2-1; D is uncertain. V lost 1 base, J lost 2 bases, and 12 bases lay in between. Germline CDR1 reads MNHEY; CDR2 reads SVGEGT. The length of the CDR3 is 16 residues. CDR3 nucleotides: TGTGCCAGCAGTTACTGGGGTTTCGCAACCTACAATGAGCAGTTCTTC. It translates to CASSYWGFATYNEQFF.

About this clonotype itself: One junction end does not reproduce the germline sequence, and a read error may be involved. The chain couples TRBV23-1 to TRBJ2-5; tentative D call: TRBD1 (5 bases). Being an ORF, TRBV23-1 has a function that is uncertain. This CDR3 contains 11 residues. The CDR3: CASSHLRDSRF. The CDR3 nucleotides read TGCGCCAGCAGTCATCTTAGAGACAGTCGATTC.

The genes are TRBV5-4 and TRBJ2-3; D is unresolved. Trimming stripped 4 bases from V and 0 bases from J, with 18 bases between. Looked up from germline, CDR1 is SGHNT and CDR2 is YYREEE (reference sequence). This CDR3 is built from 17 residues. The CDR3 coding sequence is TGTGCCAGCAGCCCGAGGCGGACGGATGCTAGCACAGATACGCAGTATTTT. Amino acid sequence: CASSPRRTDASTDTQYF.

The table lists this clonotype with many counts. The chain is built from TRBV18 and TRBJ2-5, with 8 nucleotides matching TRBD1. J was trimmed by 4 bases and V by 0 bases; bases with no gene match: 10. The CDR3 spans 17 residues. The germline V gene has CDR1 KGHSH and CDR2 LQKENI. CDR3 nucleotide sequence: TGTGCCAGCTCACCACCCCCGGGCAGGGGGCCGCGAGAGACCCAGTACTTC. It specifies CASSPPPGRGPRETQYF.

V gene TRBV4-2 combines with J gene TRBJ2-6; D not certain. The germline CDR1 and CDR2 sequences are LGHNA and YNFKEQ. Trimming removed 0 bases at V and 1 base at J, with 13 bases between. This CDR3 spans 18 amino acids. CDR3: CASSQEGSSVSGANVLTF. The CDR3 coding sequence is TGTGCCAGCAGCCAAGAGGGCAGCTCTGTTTCTGGGGCCAACGTCCTGACTTTC.

This clonotype was seen repeatedly, ten times or more. V is TRBV29-1 and J is TRBJ2-7; no firm D call. Per germline, CDR1 SQVTM and CDR2 ANQGSEA. Trimming removed 6 bases at V and 2 bases at J, with 14 bases between. The CDR3 extends over 13 amino acids. In DNA, the CDR3 is TGCAGCGTCCCAGGTACAAGGCCCTACGAGCAGTACTTC. Its translation: CSVPGTRPYEQYF.

This clonotype was recorded at least ten times. CDR3 coding DNA: TGCGCCAGCAGCCAAGGGGGAGAGGACAGGGGGCTCTACGAGCAGTACGTC. It translates to CASSQGGEDRGLYEQYV. The chain joins TRBV4-3 to TRBJ2-7, with 11 bases fitting TRBD1. This CDR3 has 17 residues. Germline trimming cut 1 base from V and 3 bases from J; bases unmatched to any gene: 8. Germline V gene lookup returns CDR1 LGHNA and CDR2 YSLEER.